This T cell receptor beta chain is from a study of response to subunit inactivated influenza vaccine. Whole-study results and caveats: The authors suggested that few new T cells are recruited per seasonal influenza vaccination.

TCRdb re-called the RT-PCR reads with MiXCR, one entry per CDR3 protein. The table lists 150,000 to 200,000 distinct CDR3 sequences, about a tenth of them singletons. The ends were cut back, 5 bases at V and 4 bases at J, with 15 bases in the middle. Germline V gives CDR1 SGHTA, CDR2 FQGNSA. CDR3 length: 15 amino acids. This clonotype has a handful of counts. Its antigen is unknown. The chain carries TRBV7-2 and TRBJ1-3, with TRBD1 as a possible D gene (6 bases). This TCR came from a man in his forties or fifties who received an inactivated influenza vaccine. Sequences were derived from non-naive T cells sorted from PBMCs, sampled more than 35 days after vaccination. The CDR3 is CASSPEAGAGNTIYF. The CDR3 coding sequence is TGTGCCAGCAGCCCAGAGGCGGGGGCGGGAAACACCATATATTTT.